This T cell receptor beta chain was sequenced in a study of CD8 T cells in ankylosing spondylitis. Study-wide results and limits: Relatively scarce in peripheral blood, disease-linked clones were CD8+. In reactive arthritis synovial fluid and blood, some motif variants had been reported before. Several highly homologous variants made up a TCR beta motif that seemed to typify ankylosing spondylitis blood. Disease-linked clones reportedly concentrated significantly in matched ankylosing spondylitis synovial fluid.

By quantitative 5'-RACE with molecular barcodes, the TCR beta libraries were made. TCRdb used MiXCR to reprocess the 5' RACE reads, holding one entry per CDR3 protein. Among just under 550,000 distinct CDR3 sequences listed, more than 9.5% were seen once. Worth noting for this clonotype: As yet, its antigen is unknown.

The V end lost 2 bases, the J end lost 0 bases, and 20 bases lay between the germline ends. The CDR3 contains 19 residues. Germline values: CDR1 LGHNA, CDR2 YNFKEQ. This clonotype originated in a male donor with ankylosing spondylitis. The specimen sequenced was blood, either unsorted or a sorted T cell fraction (not recorded which). The V call is TRBV4-2, the J call TRBJ2-1; D not resolved. CDR3 region: CASSQYSSRALSSYNEQFF. Here the CDR3 DNA reads TGTGCCAGCAGCCAATACTCCTCTAGGGCCCTTAGCTCCTACAATGAGCAGTTCTTC.